The 10 T cell receptor beta chains reported below all come from one sample, sequenced in a study of blood T cell repertoires in COVID-19. The method was immunoSEQ multiplex PCR; TCRdb's version includes in-frame clones alone and lacks a portion of them. The table has nearly 350,000 clones, around nine tenths seen once; the top ten hold more than 3%. Source material: peripheral blood. These receptors originate from a woman aged 18 to 35 who had recovered from COVID-19.

The genes are TRBV12-3 or TRBV12-4 and TRBJ1-5; D not resolved. The CDR3 totals 13 residues. Deletions cut 6 bases from V and 7 bases from J, with 13 bases between. The CDR3 coding sequence is TGTGCCAGCAGGACGGACTGGGAACAGCCCCAGCATTTT. As protein: CASRTDWEQPQHF.

V gene TRBV30 combines with J gene TRBJ1-3; tentative D call: TRBD1 (6 bases). CDR1 and CDR2 (germline): GTSNPN, SVGIG (reference sequence). This CDR3 comprises 13 residues. Trimming left V 4 bases short and J 3 bases short, with 10 bases between. The CDR3 coding sequence is TGTGCCTGGACTGGGGGCTTTGGAAACACCATATATTTT. Residues: CAWTGGFGNTIYF.

The rearrangement uses TRBV6-2 or TRBV6-3 and TRBJ1-3, with 7 bases that match TRBD1. Looked up from germline, CDR1 is MNHEY and CDR2 is SVGEGT. J lost 4 bases, V lost 4 bases, and 4 bases had no gene match. The CDR3 is 14 residues long. CDR3 bases: TGTGCCAGCAGTTCCGGGACAGCAGGAAACACCATATATTTT. Its translation: CASSSGTAGNTIYF.

The rearrangement joins TRBV2 to TRBJ2-3, with TRBD1 as a possible D gene (6 bases). The CDR3 contains 15 residues. Trimming cost V 6 bases and J 0 bases, with 13 bases left between them. Germline lookup yields CDR1 SNHLY and CDR2 FYNNEI. In DNA form, the CDR3 reads TGTGCCAGCAGACCCAGGGGCGGGAGCACAGATACGCAGTATTTT. This gives the protein CASRPRGGSTDTQYF.

The rearrangement links TRBV10-1 to TRBJ2-1, with 7 bases matching TRBD1. The CDR3 spans 13 residues. Unmatched junction bases numbered 8, after V lost 0 bases and J lost 15 bases. The germline V gene has CDR1 WNHNN and CDR2 SYGVQD (reference sequence). DNA of the CDR3: TGCGCCAGCAGTGAGTCGTCGGGGACAGAAACGTTCTTC. Its translation: CASSESSGTETFF.

The chain employs TRBV5-1 and TRBJ1-1; no reliable D call. Trimming took off 1 base at V and 2 bases at J, with 18 bases between the two ends. This CDR3 has 17 residues. CDR1 is SGHRS, CDR2 YFSETQ, per germline. Written as DNA, the CDR3 is TGCGCCAGCAGCTTGTCTCTCATAGCCAACATAAACACTGAAGCTTTCTTT. Protein sequence: CASSLSLIANINTEAFF.

The V gene is TRBV19, the J gene TRBJ1-5, with D uncertain. This CDR3 region has 14 residues. Germline V CDR1 and CDR2: LNHDA, SQIVND (reference sequence). The germline V and J ends were trimmed by 1 base and 5 bases, with 9 bases remaining between them. The CDR3 DNA sequence: TGTGCCAGTAGTATAGGCAGGCGCGATCAGCCCCAGCATTTT. It is translated as CASSIGRRDQPQHF.

This clone was recorded once. The chain joins TRBV19 to TRBJ2-3; weak D call: TRBD1 (6 bases). The CDR3 loop spans 13 amino acids. Germline-derived CDR1 and CDR2 are LNHDA and SQIVND (reference sequence). V was clipped by 7 bases and J by 6 bases, with 14 bases between them. The CDR3 spells CASNQGMVDTQYF. The CDR3 DNA reads as TGTGCCAGTAATCAGGGGATGGTCGATACGCAGTATTTT.

The chain employs TRBV4-3 and TRBJ2-1, with 9 bases that match TRBD2. With 1 base clipped from V and 7 bases from J, the junction kept 5 bases outside the gene matches. The CDR3 runs 15 residues. CDR1 is LGHNA, CDR2 YSLEER, per germline. Here the CDR3 DNA reads TGCGCCAGCAGCCAAGGACTTAGCGGGAGAAATGAGCAGTTCTTC. Amino acids: CASSQGLSGRNEQFF.

The chain links TRBV6-2 or TRBV6-3 to TRBJ1-5; 7 bases are shared with TRBD1. Trimming cost V 4 bases and J 4 bases; bases outside gene matches: 4. Germline CDR1 reads MNHEY; CDR2 reads SVGEGT. CDR3 size: 14 residues. DNA of the CDR3: TGTGCCAGCAGTTGGACAGGCACAAATCAGCCCCAGCATTTT. The encoded protein is CASSWTGTNQPQHF.